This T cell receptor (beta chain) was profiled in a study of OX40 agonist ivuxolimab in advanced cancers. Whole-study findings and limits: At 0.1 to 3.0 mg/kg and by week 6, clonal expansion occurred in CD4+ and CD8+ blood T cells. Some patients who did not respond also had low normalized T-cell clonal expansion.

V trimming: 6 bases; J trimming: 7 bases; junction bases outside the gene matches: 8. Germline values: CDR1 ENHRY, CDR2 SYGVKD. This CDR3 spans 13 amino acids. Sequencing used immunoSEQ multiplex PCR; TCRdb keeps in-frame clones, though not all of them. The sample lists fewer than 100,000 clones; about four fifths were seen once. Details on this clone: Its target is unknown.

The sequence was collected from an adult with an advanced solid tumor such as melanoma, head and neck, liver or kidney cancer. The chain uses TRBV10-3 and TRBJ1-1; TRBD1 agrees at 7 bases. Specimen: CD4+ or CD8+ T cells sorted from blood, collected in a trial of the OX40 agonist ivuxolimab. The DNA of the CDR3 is TGTGCCATCAGAGACAGGGAAAGTTATGAAGCTTTCTTT. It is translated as CAIRDRESYEAFF.